This TCR beta chain was captured by sequencing in a study of early T cells in non-severe SARS-CoV-2 infection. Turning to the study itself: Unsorted whole-blood RNA was sequenced in bulk, leaving chains unpaired. Broader study findings: VDJdb matching favored anti-spike CD8 responses, missing private and CD4 specificities.

This clonotype was observed at least ten times. Its antigen remains unknown. Unique molecular identifiers were attached to individual cDNA molecules. TCRdb reprocessed the 5' RACE reads via MiXCR and lists one record per CDR3 protein. The sample shows some 80,000 distinct CDR3 sequences, roughly 5.3% of them seen only once. Germline-derived CDR1 and CDR2 are SGDLS and YYNGEE. The CDR3 extends over 11 amino acids. Between the trimmed V and J ends, which lost 9 bases and 7 bases, there was a span of 11 bases. The sample here was whole blood, taken at baseline. The V gene is TRBV9, the J gene TRBJ2-1; D call uncertain. This clonotype originated in an adult who was a healthcare worker with PCR-confirmed SARS-CoV-2 infection or an uninfected control (not recorded which). CDR3 in DNA: TGTGCCACCGGAAGGGATAATGAGCAGTTCTTC. Amino acids: CATGRDNEQFF. The full variable domain, its missing parts supplied by reference TRBV9 and TRBJ2-1, is DSGVTQTPKHLITATGQRVTLRCSPRSGDLSVYWYQQSLDQGLQFLIQYYNGEERAKGNILERFSAQQFPDLHSELNLSSLELGDSALYFCATGRDNEQFFGPGTRLTVL.